The source of this TCR beta chain is a study of PD-L1 blockade in urothelial cancer. Overall study: The number of prior chemotherapy regimens per patient was 0 to 3.

Sample time point: pretreatment peripheral blood. Germline CDR1 MNHEY, CDR2 SVGAGI. The CDR3 is 15 residues long. Unmatched junction bases numbered 6, after V lost 0 bases and J lost 9 bases. Libraries were prepared by immunoSEQ multiplex PCR; TCRdb keeps only in-frame clonotypes and omits some of them. Altogether under 55,000 clones are present, around 84% being singletons, with the ten largest covering about 3.2%. The sequencing used PBMCs, collected around atezolizumab (anti-PD-L1) treatment. The source is a man in his sixties or seventies with urothelial cancer. This chain uses TRBV6-5 with TRBJ2-1; 9 bases align to TRBD2. CDR3 loop: CASSYSSGSGLEQFF. The CDR3 DNA reads as TGTGCCAGCAGTTACTCTAGCGGGAGTGGTCTTGAGCAGTTCTTC.